The 20 T cell receptor beta chains in this list originate from one sample, sequenced in a study of T cell repertoires in cytomegalovirus infection. TCRdb reprocessed the reads via MiXCR and lists one record per CDR3 protein. The top ten clones hold about 10% of a sample with more than 250,000 distinct CDR3 sequences, roughly an eighth of them seen once. Sequenced sample: PBMCs. The receptors stem from a human donor in good health (CMV status not recorded). Some clones in this sample may be carry-over from other donors' samples.

The table lists this clonotype with a few counts. This chain joins TRBV5-5 and TRBJ2-5, with TRBD2 matching 7 bases. The CDR3 loop spans 15 amino acids. Germline V gene lookup returns CDR1 SGHKS and CDR2 YYEKEE (reference sequence). V gave up 0 bases and J gave up 4 bases; unmatched junction bases: 6. CDR3 sequence reads: CASSLVGRDLETQYF. Here the CDR3 DNA reads TGTGCCAGCAGCTTGGTGGGGAGGGACTTAGAGACCCAGTACTTC.

This clonotype was detected only a few times. The chain joins TRBV20-1 to TRBJ1-1; D not certain. Germline-derived CDR1 and CDR2 are DFQATT and SNEGSKA (reference sequence). V shed 7 bases and J shed 4 bases, with 19 bases lying between them. The CDR3 spans 14 residues. The CDR3 loop is CSGSGLVMGTEAFF. In nucleotides, the CDR3 is TGCAGTGGGTCGGGTCTGGTGATGGGCACTGAAGCTTTCTTT.

This clonotype was observed many times. The CDR3 spells CASSRGTGEAFF. CDR3 in DNA: TGTGCCAGCAGCCGGGGGACGGGTGAAGCTTTCTTT. The rearrangement joins TRBV7-9 to TRBJ1-1; weak D call: TRBD1 (5 bases). The CDR3 loop spans 12 amino acids. Trimming stripped 5 bases from V and 7 bases from J, with 11 bases between. Germline-derived CDR1 and CDR2 are SEHNR and FQNEAQ (reference sequence). Drawing the rest from reference TRBV7-9 and TRBJ1-1, the complete variable domain is DTGVSQNPRHKITKRGQNVTFRCDPISEHNRLYWYRQTLGQGPEFLTYFQNEAQLEKSRLLSDRFSAERPKGSFSTLEIQRTEQGDSAMYLCASSRGTGEAFFGQGTRLTVV.

With regard to this clonotype: The junction departs from germline at one end; a sequencing error may be responsible. V and J are TRBV11-2 and TRBJ2-7, with 14 bases matching TRBD2. This CDR3 has 18 amino acids. Germline V gives CDR1 SGHAT, CDR2 FQNNGV. The CDR3 coding sequence is TGTGCCAGCAGCTTAGTCTCGGGACTAGCGGGAGAACAATACGGGCAGTACTTC. It is translated as CASSLVSGLAGEQYGQYF. The full variable domain, with the rest looked up from reference TRBV11-2 and TRBJ2-7, is EAGVAQSPRYKIIEKRQSVAFWCNPISGHATLYWYQQILGQGPKLLIQFQNNGVVDDSQLPKDRFSAERLKGVDSTLKIQPAKLEDSAVYLCASSLVSGLAGEQYGQYFGPGTRLTVT.

This clonotype was seen many times. The chain links TRBV12-5 to TRBJ2-1; either TRBD1 or TRBD2 may supply D (5 bases each). The germline V gene encodes CDR1 LGHNT and CDR2 FRNRAP. This CDR3 comprises 14 residues. V lost 6 bases to trimming and J lost 5 bases, with 14 bases between them. This chain's CDR3 is CASGPGPSDNEQFF. CDR3 DNA sequence: TGTGCTAGTGGACCGGGACCCAGCGACAATGAGCAGTTCTTC.

J is TRBJ2-4 and V is TRBV20-1, with D perhaps TRBD2 (5 bases). V was cut by 3 bases and J by 1 base, with 13 bases left in between. The CDR3 totals 15 residues. CDR1 and CDR2 (germline): DFQATT, SNEGSKA (reference sequence). The CDR3 DNA reads as TGCAGTGCTAGTGACCTTCAGCGGGCCAAAAACATTCAGTACTTC. Its protein product is CSASDLQRAKNIQYF.

This clonotype was observed at least ten times. The chain has TRBV7-6 and TRBJ1-1; D gene unclear. The CDR3 has 14 amino acids. CDR1 is SGHVS, CDR2 FNYEAQ, per germline. V lost 3 bases and J lost 1, with 9 bases in between. CDR3 sequence (DNA): TGTGCCAGCAGCTTGAACGAACCGAACACTGAAGCTTTCTTT. This gives the protein CASSLNEPNTEAFF.

This clonotype occurred many times. The chain employs TRBV7-6 and TRBJ2-2; unclear D gene. CDR1 is SGHVS, CDR2 FNYEAQ, per germline. V was clipped by 1 base and J by 0 bases, with 9 bases between them. There are 16 residues in the CDR3. The CDR3 region is CASSLVAQANTGELFF. The CDR3 region has the DNA TGTGCCAGCAGCTTAGTAGCCCAAGCGAACACCGGGGAGCTGTTTTTT.

This chain links TRBV20-1 with TRBJ2-7; D might be TRBD2 (6 bases). The CDR3 has 15 amino acids. Germline-derived CDR1 and CDR2 are DFQATT and SNEGSKA (reference sequence). Deletions cut 3 bases from V and 0 bases from J, with 15 bases between. CDR3 bases: TGCAGTGCTAGCAACGTCGGAGGGAGCTCCTACGAGCAGTACTTC. It is translated as CSASNVGGSSYEQYF.

This clonotype appeared a few times. The gene calls are TRBV20-1 and TRBJ2-1; tentatively, D is TRBD1 or TRBD2 (5 bases each). CDR3 length equals 14 residues. Germline CDR1 reads DFQATT; CDR2 reads SNEGSKA (reference sequence). V lost 1 base, J lost 3 bases, and 10 bases lay in between. CDR3: CSARAGLLYNEQFF. Written as DNA, the CDR3 is TGCAGTGCTAGAGCGGGGCTCCTCTACAATGAGCAGTTCTTC.

For this clonotype: It may be a read error: a sequence one base away is much more abundant. V is TRBV10-3 and J is TRBJ1-1; D is perhaps TRBD1 (5 bases). Germline V gene data show CDR1 as ENHRY and CDR2 as SYGVKD. CDR3 length equals 15 residues. DNA of the CDR3: TGTGCCATCAGTGAGCGGGACGGACGGAACACTGAAGGTTTCTTT. Amino acid sequence: CAISERDGRNTEGFF.

This chain connects TRBV28 to TRBJ2-1; D not resolved. V was trimmed by 1 base and J by 8 bases, leaving 18 bases between them. The V gene's germline CDR1 is MDHEN and CDR2 SYDVKM. This CDR3 region has 16 residues. This CDR3 reads CASSLSASLSVDEQFF. CDR3 sequence (DNA): TGTGCCAGCAGTTTATCCGCTTCCCTTTCGGTGGATGAGCAGTTCTTC. Together with reference TRBV28 and TRBJ2-1, the CDR3 gives the full variable domain: DVKVTQSSRYLVKRTGEKVFLECVQDMDHENMFWYRQDPGLGLRLIYFSYDVKMKEKGDIPEGYSVSREKKERFSLILESASTNQTSMYLCASSLSASLSVDEQFFGPGTRLTVL.

The table lists this clonotype with many counts. The chain recombines TRBV7-2 with TRBJ1-3; possibly TRBD1 for D (5 bases). CDR1 is SGHTA and CDR2 is FQGNSA in the germline V gene. The CDR3 consists of 14 residues. Trimming cost V 5 bases and J 1 base, with 9 bases left between them. As DNA, the CDR3 is TGTGCCAGCAGCCGGGGGAATTCTGGAAACACCATATATTTT. Protein product: CASSRGNSGNTIYF.

The gene calls are TRBV14 and TRBJ1-5, with 7 bases fitting TRBD1. CDR1 and CDR2 from the germline V gene are SGHDN and FVKESK. J lost 6 bases, V lost 2 bases, and 10 bases had no gene match. There are 16 residues in the CDR3. The CDR3 nucleotides are TGTGCCAGCAGCCAACGGGCGGCAGGGGGGTGTCAGCCCCAGCATTTT. Its translation: CASSQRAAGGCQPQHF. Combining the CDR3 with reference TRBV14 and TRBJ1-5 gives the whole variable domain EAGVTQFPSHSVIEKGQTVTLRCDPISGHDNLYWYRRVMGKEIKFLLHFVKESKQDESGMPNNRFLAERTGGTYSTLKVQPAELEDSGVYFCASSQRAAGGCQPQHFGDGTRLSIL.

This rearrangement joins TRBV15 to TRBJ2-5, with 9 bases aligning to TRBD1. The CDR3 sequence is 14 residues long. Germline V gene sequence: CDR1 LNHNV, CDR2 YYDKDF (reference sequence). With V trimmed by 0 bases and J by 5 bases, 1 base remained unmatched. CDR3 DNA: TGTGCCACCAGCAGAGACGGACAGGGGGAGACCCAGTACTTC. Residues: CATSRDGQGETQYF.

This clonotype has at least ten counts. This sequence joins TRBV12-3 or TRBV12-4 and TRBJ2-1; 7 positions agree with TRBD2. V was pared by 3 bases and J by 4 bases, with 12 bases of the junction left unmatched. The CDR3 is 17 amino acids. The CDR3 sequence: CASSFSSGALGYNEQFF. The CDR3 region has the DNA TGTGCCAGCAGTTTTTCTAGCGGCGCCCTTGGTTACAATGAGCAGTTCTTC.

This clonotype was picked up many times. J is TRBJ1-1 and V is TRBV19, with D unclear. The CDR3 is made up of 13 amino acids. Germline-derived CDR1 and CDR2 are LNHDA and SQIVND (reference sequence). V lost 3 bases and J 3 bases, leaving 8 bases between the germline ends. The CDR3 spells CASSISSYTEAFF. The CDR3 region has the DNA TGTGCCAGTAGTATTTCAAGTTACACTGAAGCTTTCTTT.

In this sample, this clonotype turned up a few times. The chain recombines TRBV7-9 with TRBJ1-3; TRBD1 is a possible D gene (6 bases). CDR1 and CDR2 from the germline V gene are SEHNR and FQNEAQ (reference sequence). CDR3 size: 16 residues. Trimming removed 5 bases from V and 0 bases from J, with 14 bases in between. The CDR3, as DNA: TGTGCCAGCAGCCAATTGGGACACTTCTCTGGAAACACCATATATTTT. Amino acids: CASSQLGHFSGNTIYF.

J is TRBJ1-1 and V is TRBV7-3; D gene ambiguous. Trimming took off 2 bases at V and 8 bases at J, with 12 bases between the two ends. In germline, CDR1 is SGHTA, CDR2 FQGTGA. The CDR3 spans 13 residues. In DNA form, the CDR3 reads TGTGCCAGCAGCTTATCTGGGGTCGGCGAAGCTTTCTTT. Protein: CASSLSGVGEAFF.

A few counts support this clonotype. The chain combines TRBV20-1 with TRBJ2-1, with 9 bases lining up with TRBD2. Per the germline V gene, CDR1 is DFQATT and CDR2 is SNEGSKA (reference sequence). This CDR3 contains 16 residues. V lost 0 bases to trimming and J lost 7 bases; unmatched junction nucleotides: 10. CDR3: CSARDPMGGRGNEQFF. The CDR3 DNA is TGCAGTGCTAGAGATCCAATGGGCGGGAGGGGAAATGAGCAGTTCTTC.